This is a list of T cell receptor beta chains from one sample in a study of blood T cell repertoires in COVID-19. Some clones are missing from TCRdb's copy, which holds only in-frame ones; the method was immunoSEQ multiplex PCR. Here the sample spans a few hundred thousand clones, over 75% being singletons. The sequencing sample was made of PBMCs or T cells enriched from blood (not recorded which). The source of these receptors is a woman between 35 and 50 years old with acute COVID-19. CDR3s include the opening cysteine and the closing phenylalanine or tryptophan. The D gene is left open where the match is weak. Clone size, where shown, is once, few, many, or a class for clones that have expanded.

v_gene	j_gene	abundance	d_gene	CDR3aa	CDR3nt
TRBV6-2/TRBV6-3	TRBJ2-1	.	TRBD2	CASSYSLILAGGPNEQFF	TGTGCCAGCAGTTACTCGTTGATACTAGCGGGAGGGCCGAATGAGCAGTTCTTC
TRBV28	TRBJ2-4	.	.	CASSLSNIQYF	TGTGCCAGCAGTTTATCGAACATTCAGTACTTC
TRBV7-2	TRBJ1-5	few	TRBD1	CASSKRQGWEQPQHF	TGTGCCAGCAGCAAGAGACAGGGTTGGGAGCAGCCCCAGCATTTT
TRBV5-1	TRBJ2-5	.	.	CASSLGTEETQYF	TGCGCCAGCAGCTTGGGGACAGAAGAGACCCAGTACTTC
TRBV25-1	TRBJ2-3	.	.	CASSERRPGADTQYF	TGTGCCAGCAGTGAGCGCCGGCCGGGAGCAGATACGCAGTATTTT
TRBV12-3/TRBV12-4	TRBJ1-2	.	.	CASKEGDNYGYTF	TGTGCCAGCAAAGAGGGGGATAACTATGGCTACACCTTC
TRBV30	TRBJ1-3	.	TRBD1	CARGQGGNTIYF	TGTGCCAGGGGGCAGGGGGGAAACACCATATATTTT
TRBV6-2/TRBV6-3	TRBJ2-1	.	TRBD2	CASSWGGSEINEQFF	TGTGCCAGCAGTTGGGGCGGGAGTGAGATTAATGAGCAGTTCTTC
TRBV7-3	TRBJ2-7	once	.	CASSLGWRDNEQYF	TGTGCCAGCAGCTTAGGGTGGCGGGATAACGAGCAGTACTTC
TRBV15	TRBJ1-1	.	.	CATSHTGGGTEAFF	TGTGCCACCAGCCACACCGGGGGGGGCACTGAAGCTTTCTTT
TRBV11-3	TRBJ2-3	.	TRBD1	CASSSGQSTDTQYF	TGTGCCAGCAGCTCGGGACAGAGCACAGATACGCAGTATTTT
TRBV2	TRBJ1-3	.	TRBD1	CASSEFRTGEAGNTIYF	TGTGCCAGCAGTGAATTTAGGACAGGGGAAGCTGGAAACACCATATATTTT
TRBV10-3	TRBJ2-2	.	TRBD2	CAVSGGDTGELFF	TGTGCCGTCAGCGGGGGGGACACCGGGGAGCTGTTTTTT
TRBV4-3	TRBJ2-7	.	TRBD1	CASSQATGQGIDEQYF	TGCGCCAGCAGCCAAGCCACGGGACAGGGGATCGACGAGCAGTACTTC
TRBV6-2/TRBV6-3	TRBJ2-7	once	.	CASSSLTGRESYEQYF	TGTGCCAGCAGTTCCCTTACAGGGCGAGAGAGTTACGAGCAGTACTTC
TRBV5-4	TRBJ1-4	once	TRBD1	CASSEMKGASNEKLFF	TGTGCCAGCAGTGAAATGAAGGGGGCGTCTAATGAAAAACTGTTTTTT
TRBV3-1/TRBV3-2	TRBJ1-2	.	TRBD1	CASSRGTANYGYTF	TGTGCCAGCAGCAGGGGGACAGCGAACTATGGCTACACCTTC
TRBV15	TRBJ2-3	.	.	CASQEGGSTDTQYF	TGTGCCTCCCAGGAGGGGGGGAGCACAGATACGCAGTATTTT
TRBV6-5	TRBJ2-7	.	.	CASSSPGEQYF	TGTGCCAGCAGCTCCCCGGGCGAGCAGTACTTC
TRBV27	TRBJ1-4	.	.	CASTSNGGTNEKLFF	TGTGCCAGCACCTCAAACGGGGGGACTAATGAAAAACTGTTTTTT
TRBV4-1	TRBJ1-5	.	TRBD1	CASSQDDRGFKQPQHF	TGCGCCAGCAGCCAAGATGACAGGGGATTCAAACAGCCCCAGCATTTT
TRBV11-2	TRBJ1-3	.	.	CASSEGGNSGNTIYF	TGTGCCAGCAGCGAGGGGGGGAACTCTGGAAACACCATATATTTT
TRBV5-6	TRBJ1-2	.	TRBD1	CASRLWWTGYNYGYTF	TGTGCCAGCAGACTTTGGTGGACAGGGTATAACTATGGCTACACCTTC
TRBV15	TRBJ2-2	.	TRBD2	CATSRDPRGGAGTGELFF	TGTGCCACCAGCAGAGATCCCCGGGGAGGGGCCGGCACCGGGGAGCTGTTTTTT